This TCR beta chain was sequenced during a study of response to subunit inactivated influenza vaccine (dated by TCRdb to about 2018). For the wider study: Deep quantitative profiling of the T cell receptor repertoire was used in the study to follow responses to a trivalent subunit inactivated influenza vaccine. What the research found in general, with its limitations: It was suggested by the authors that each seasonal influenza vaccination may recruit only a limited number of new T cells.

Including cysteine and phenylalanine, the CDR3 has 14 amino acids. Of the read, only the CDR3 DNA is kept; its 42 bases are in frame from base 1. From a lookup of the germline V gene, CDR1 and CDR2 are MNHEY and SVGEGT. Trimming costs V 6 bases and J 2 bases, and their ends lie 13 bases apart. About this clonotype itself: The specificity of this receptor is unknown. Base qualities are missing; no much larger clone stands one base away.

The receptor library was made with RT-PCR. Sequencing relied on an Illumina HiSeq 2500. The raw public data were reprocessed by TCRdb itself: fastp quality trimming at Q25, MiXCR clonotype calling, in-frame beta chains only. Entries are consolidated by CDR3 protein sequence, retaining the most common genes and DNA. Counted in this sample were 250,000 to 350,000 distinct CDR3 sequences; 20% to 25% of them appeared once. 10% of the sample is held by the ten biggest clonotypes. Recombination linked TRBV6-2 or TRBV6-3 to TRBJ2-5, with no confident D gene call. The sample was PBMCs from blood, taken 21 months after vaccination. The TCR comes from a man between 50 and 69 years old who received an inactivated influenza vaccine. Donor details come from another sample of the same person, matched by shared clones. The CDR3 has the sequence CASRMGIQQETQYF. The nucleotide sequence is TGTGCCAGCAGAATGGGGATACAGCAAGAGACCCAGTACTTC.